The entry that follows covers one TCR beta chain sequence. The antigen is not known. Other DNA sequences in the same sample also yield this CDR3. Profiled with immunoSEQ multiplex PCR; TCRdb holds only in-frame clones, not every one. This table holds 56,000 or so clones, approximately 76% found once. These data belong to a study of a mutant IDH1 vaccine in newly diagnosed glioma. At the level of the study: Visit V12 was conducted at week 35 as the safety follow-up. Visit V13 came later, at week 47.

The time point here: week 47, end of study. The study gave 300 ug of mutant IDH1 20-mer peptide per vaccine dose, with topical imiquimod. Germline V CDR1 and CDR2: SNHLY, FYNNEI. V dropped 4 bases and J dropped 0 bases, with 16 bases sitting between them. CDR3 length equals 16 residues. This specimen was PBMCs, taken from a glioma patient whose treatment included an IDH1 peptide vaccine. The chain has TRBV2 and TRBJ2-7, with D perhaps matching TRBD1 or TRBD2 (5 bases each). This TCR came from a woman aged 40 to 50 with glioma. Some clones in this sample may be carry-over from other donors' samples. CDR3: CASSGWGRTSSYEQYF. CDR3 DNA: TGTGCCAGCAGTGGGTGGGGACGGACGAGCTCCTACGAGCAGTACTTC.